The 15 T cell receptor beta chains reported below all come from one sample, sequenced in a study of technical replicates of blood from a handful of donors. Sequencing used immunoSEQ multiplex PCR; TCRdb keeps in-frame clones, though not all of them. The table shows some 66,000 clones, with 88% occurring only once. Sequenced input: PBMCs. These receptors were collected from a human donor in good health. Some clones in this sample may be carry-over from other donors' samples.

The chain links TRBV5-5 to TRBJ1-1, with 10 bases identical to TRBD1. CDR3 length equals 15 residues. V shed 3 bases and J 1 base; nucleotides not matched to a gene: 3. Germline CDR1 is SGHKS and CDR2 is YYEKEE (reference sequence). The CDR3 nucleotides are TGTGCCAGCAGCTGGGGGGACAGGGGGAACACTGAAGCTTTCTTT. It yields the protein CASSWGDRGNTEAFF.

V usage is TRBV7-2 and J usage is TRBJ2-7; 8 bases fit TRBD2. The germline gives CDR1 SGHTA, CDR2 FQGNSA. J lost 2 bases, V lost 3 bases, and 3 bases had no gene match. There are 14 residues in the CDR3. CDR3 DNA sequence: TGTGCCAGCAGCTTGGGCGGGGGGCCCTACGAGCAGTACTTC. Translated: CASSLGGGPYEQYF.

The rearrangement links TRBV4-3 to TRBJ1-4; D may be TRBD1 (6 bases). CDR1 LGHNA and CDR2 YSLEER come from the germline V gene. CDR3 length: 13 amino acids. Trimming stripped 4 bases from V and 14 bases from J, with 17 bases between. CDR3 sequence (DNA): TGCGCCAGCAGCCCGACCAGGGGCGGCGTGCTGTTTTTT. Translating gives CASSPTRGGVLFF.

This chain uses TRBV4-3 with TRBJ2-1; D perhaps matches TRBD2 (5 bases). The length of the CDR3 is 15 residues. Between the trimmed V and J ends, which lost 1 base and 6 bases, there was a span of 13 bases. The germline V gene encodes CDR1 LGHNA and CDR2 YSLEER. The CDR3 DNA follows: TGCGCCAGCAGCCAAGGTGCGGGTTCGGGCAATGAGCAGTTCTTC. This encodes CASSQGAGSGNEQFF.

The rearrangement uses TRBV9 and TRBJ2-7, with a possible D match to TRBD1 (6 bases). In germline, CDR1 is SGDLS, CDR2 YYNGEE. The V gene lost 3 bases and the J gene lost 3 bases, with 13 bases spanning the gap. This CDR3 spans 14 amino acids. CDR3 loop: CASSAPGQLYEQYF. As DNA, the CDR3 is TGTGCCAGCAGCGCCCCAGGACAGCTCTACGAGCAGTACTTC. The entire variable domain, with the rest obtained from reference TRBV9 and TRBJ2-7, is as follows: DSGVTQTPKHLITATGQRVTLRCSPRSGDLSVYWYQQSLDQGLQFLIQYYNGEERAKGNILERFSAQQFPDLHSELNLSSLELGDSALYFCASSAPGQLYEQYFGPGTRLTVT.

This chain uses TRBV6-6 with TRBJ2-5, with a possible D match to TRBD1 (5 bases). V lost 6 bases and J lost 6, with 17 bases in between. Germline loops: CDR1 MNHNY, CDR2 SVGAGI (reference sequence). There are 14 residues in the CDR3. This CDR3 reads CASRHTQGLQTQYF. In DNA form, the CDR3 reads TGTGCCAGCAGACACACTCAGGGCTTACAGACCCAGTACTTC.

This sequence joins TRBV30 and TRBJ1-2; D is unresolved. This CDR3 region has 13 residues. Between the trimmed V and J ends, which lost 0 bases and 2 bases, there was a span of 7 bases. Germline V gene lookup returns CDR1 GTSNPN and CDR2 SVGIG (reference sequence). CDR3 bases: TGTGCCTGGAGTGTGGACTTAAACTATGGCTACACCTTC. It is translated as CAWSVDLNYGYTF.

The CDR3 region has the DNA TGTGCCAGCAGGGAGATAGGCAACCTTGAAAAACTGTTTTTT. This sequence encodes CASREIGNLEKLFF. The chain couples TRBV2 to TRBJ1-4; D is unresolved. From germline, CDR1 is SNHLY and CDR2 FYNNEI. CDR3 length equals 14 residues. V was trimmed by 6 bases and J by 7 bases, leaving 15 bases between them.

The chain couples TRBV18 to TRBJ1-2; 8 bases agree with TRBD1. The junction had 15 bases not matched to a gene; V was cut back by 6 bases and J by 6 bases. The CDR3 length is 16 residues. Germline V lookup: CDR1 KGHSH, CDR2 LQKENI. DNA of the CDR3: TGTGCCAGCTCGGAAGGGACAGGAGTCTTAGGGAATGGCTACACCTTC. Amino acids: CASSEGTGVLGNGYTF.

The CDR3 spells CASSLGTGGEQYF. The CDR3 DNA sequence: TGTGCCAGCTCACTCGGGACAGGGGGCGAGCAGTACTTC. The chain joins TRBV18 to TRBJ2-7; TRBD1 matches at 11 bases. Germline V gene lookup returns CDR1 KGHSH and CDR2 LQKENI. V shed 4 bases, J shed 6 bases, and the junction held 2 bases outside the gene matches. CDR3 size: 13 residues.

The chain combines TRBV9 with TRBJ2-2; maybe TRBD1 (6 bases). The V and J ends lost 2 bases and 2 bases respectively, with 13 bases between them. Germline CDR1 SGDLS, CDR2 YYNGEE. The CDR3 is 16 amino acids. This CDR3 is CASSVRDITNTGELFF. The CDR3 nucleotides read TGTGCCAGCAGCGTCCGGGACATAACAAACACCGGGGAGCTGTTTTTT. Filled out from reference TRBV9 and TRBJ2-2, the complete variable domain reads DSGVTQTPKHLITATGQRVTLRCSPRSGDLSVYWYQQSLDQGLQFLIQYYNGEERAKGNILERFSAQQFPDLHSELNLSSLELGDSALYFCASSVRDITNTGELFFGEGSRLTVL.

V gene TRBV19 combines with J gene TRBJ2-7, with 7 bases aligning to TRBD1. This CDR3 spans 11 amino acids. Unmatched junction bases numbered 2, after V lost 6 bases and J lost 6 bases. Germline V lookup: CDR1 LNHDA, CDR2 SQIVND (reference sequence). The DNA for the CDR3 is TGTGCCAGTAGCACAGGGGTCGAGCAGTACTTC. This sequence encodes CASSTGVEQYF.

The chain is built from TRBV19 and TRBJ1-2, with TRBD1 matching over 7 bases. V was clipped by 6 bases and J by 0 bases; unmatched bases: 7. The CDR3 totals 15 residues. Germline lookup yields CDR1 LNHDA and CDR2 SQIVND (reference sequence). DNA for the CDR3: TGTGCCAGTAGACACGAAGGGACAGCTAACTATGGCTACACCTTC. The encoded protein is CASRHEGTANYGYTF.

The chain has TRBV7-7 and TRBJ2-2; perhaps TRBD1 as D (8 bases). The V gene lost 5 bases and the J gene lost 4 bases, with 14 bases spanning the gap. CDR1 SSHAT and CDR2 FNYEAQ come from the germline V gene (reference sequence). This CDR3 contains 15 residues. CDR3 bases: TGTGCCAGCAGCCCAAGCGGGACAGGCACCGGGGAGCTGTTTTTT. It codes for CASSPSGTGTGELFF.

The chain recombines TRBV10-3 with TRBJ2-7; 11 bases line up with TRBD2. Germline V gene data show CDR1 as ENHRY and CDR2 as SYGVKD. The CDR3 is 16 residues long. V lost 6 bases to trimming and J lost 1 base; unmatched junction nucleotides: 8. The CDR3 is CAIREGLAEGSYEQYF. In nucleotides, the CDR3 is TGTGCCATCAGAGAGGGACTAGCGGAGGGGTCCTACGAGCAGTACTTC.